This TCR beta chain was observed in a study of blood T cell repertoires in COVID-19. Study information: Nucleic acid was either cDNA or gDNA, and it came from T cells, B-cell-depleted T cells, or PBMCs.

Generated by immunoSEQ multiplex PCR, the TCRdb table keeps only in-frame clones and is missing some. The sample includes 20,000 to 30,000 clones, approximately 80% of them seen just once. The sample comprised peripheral blood. This receptor was obtained from a human donor in a cohort sampled during active COVID-19.

The CDR3 DNA reads TGTGCCAGCACCTGGGGCAGGGGTAGGCTTAACACCGGGGAGCTGTTTTTT. It specifies CASTWGRGRLNTGELFF. The V and J genes are TRBV13 and TRBJ2-2, with D perhaps matching TRBD1 (6 bases). CDR1 and CDR2 from the germline V gene are PRHDT and FYEKMQ (reference sequence). Deletions cut 7 bases from V and 2 bases from J, with 20 bases between. The CDR3 is 17 residues long.